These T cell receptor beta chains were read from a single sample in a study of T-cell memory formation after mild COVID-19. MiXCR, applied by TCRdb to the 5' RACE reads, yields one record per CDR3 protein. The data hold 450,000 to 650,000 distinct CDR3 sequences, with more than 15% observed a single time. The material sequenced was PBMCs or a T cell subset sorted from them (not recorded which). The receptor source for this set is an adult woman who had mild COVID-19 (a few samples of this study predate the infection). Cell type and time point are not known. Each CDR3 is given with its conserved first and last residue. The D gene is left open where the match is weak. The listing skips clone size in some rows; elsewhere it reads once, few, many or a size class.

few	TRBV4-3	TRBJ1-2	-	TGCGCCAGCAGCCAAGATAAATACCTGTACTATGGCTACACCTTC	CASSQDKYLYYGYTF
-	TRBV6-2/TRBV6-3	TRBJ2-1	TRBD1	TGTGCCAGCAGTTGGCCGGGACAGAGATTCTCCTACAATGAGCAGTTCTTC	CASSWPGQRFSYNEQFF
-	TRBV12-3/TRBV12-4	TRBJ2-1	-	TGTGCCAGCAGTTTAGCCATAACGAGTAATGAGCAGTTCTTC	CASSLAITSNEQFF
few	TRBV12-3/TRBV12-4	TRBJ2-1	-	TGTGCCAGCAGTTTTGGCACTGAAACGGAGTTCTTC	CASSFGTETEFF
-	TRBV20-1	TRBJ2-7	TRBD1	TGCAGTGCCAAAACTCCCCCGGGACAGGTCCCCTACGAGCAGTACTTC	CSAKTPPGQVPYEQYF
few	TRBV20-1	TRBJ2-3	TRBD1	TGCAGTGCTAGAGGTGGACAGGTGAATACGCAGTATTTT	CSARGGQVNTQYF
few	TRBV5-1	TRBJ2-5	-	TGCGCCAGCAGCGACTTAGCGGTGCAGTACTTC	CASSDLAVQYF
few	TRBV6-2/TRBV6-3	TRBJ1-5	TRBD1	TGTGCCAGCAGTTCTTCCGGGACAGGGGCGCAACCCCAGCATTTT	CASSSSGTGAQPQHF
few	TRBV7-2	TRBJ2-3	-	TGTGCCAGCAGCCCCTTTGTCGTGGATACGCAGTATTTT	CASSPFVVDTQYF
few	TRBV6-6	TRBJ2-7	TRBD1	TGTGCCAGCAACACAGGGACAGTATCCGAGCAGTACTTC	CASNTGTVSEQYF
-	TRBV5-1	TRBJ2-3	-	TGCGCCAGCAGCTTGCATGCCAGCGCGGGGAGCACAGATACGCAGTATTTT	CASSLHASAGSTDTQYF
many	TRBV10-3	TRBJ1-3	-	TGTGCCATCAGTGACTATTTCGGGGCAGGTGGAAACACCATATATTTT	CAISDYFGAGGNTIYF
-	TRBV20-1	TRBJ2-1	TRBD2	TGCAGTGCTAAGGCGGTCCATGAACCTAGCGGGGTTTTGGAGCAGTTCTTC	CSAKAVHEPSGVLEQFF
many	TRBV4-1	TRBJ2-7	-	TGCGCCAGCAGCCAAGTAGTGAGCTCCTACGAGCAGTACTTC	CASSQVVSSYEQYF
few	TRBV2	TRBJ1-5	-	TGTGCCAGCAGTGCCGTGTCGGGGAATCAGCCCCAGCATTTT	CASSAVSGNQPQHF
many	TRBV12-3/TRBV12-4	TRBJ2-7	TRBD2	TGTGCCAGCAGTAATAGCGGGGGACCCTACGAGCAGTACTTC	CASSNSGGPYEQYF
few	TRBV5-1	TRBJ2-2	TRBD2	TGCGCCAGCACCATCTTCGGGACTAGGATCACCGGGGAGCTGTTTTTT	CASTIFGTRITGELFF
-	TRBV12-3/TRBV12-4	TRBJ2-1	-	TGTGCCAGCAGTTTAGTCGGCGCATACAATGAGCAGTTCTTC	CASSLVGAYNEQFF
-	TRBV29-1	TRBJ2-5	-	TGCAGCGTTGGGCCGGGGCTCCACGCCCGAGAGACCCAGTACTTC	CSVGPGLHARETQYF
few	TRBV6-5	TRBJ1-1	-	TGTGCCAGCAGTTACTCTCAACGTGGAACTGAAGCTTTCTTT	CASSYSQRGTEAFF
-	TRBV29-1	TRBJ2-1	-	TGCAGCGTTGATGGCGCCTTGAGCTCCTACAATGAGCAGTTCTTC	CSVDGALSSYNEQFF
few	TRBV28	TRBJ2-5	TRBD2	TGTGCCAGCAGTTTCGGACTAGCGGGATGGGAGACCCAGTACTTC	CASSFGLAGWETQYF